This T cell receptor beta chain was captured in a study of PD-1 blockade in classical Hodgkin lymphoma. All the patients suffered relapse after autologous stem cell transplantation, and brentuximab vedotin exposure differed. Purification of CD4+ T cells from thawed PBMCs was achieved by magnetic negative selection. For this clone: Its antigen is currently unknown.

Study-wide points: Initiation of nivolumab under 1 year after ASCT led to exclusion of patients. Repertoire differences have undefined causes, possibly disease activity or prior therapy.

This CDR3 spans 14 amino acids. The germline V gene encodes CDR1 MNHEY and CDR2 SVGAGI. V dropped 5 bases and J dropped 1 base, with 12 bases sitting between them. The assay was immunoSEQ multiplex PCR, and TCRdb's table has in-frame clones only and misses some. The sample includes approximately 25,000 clones, 84% seen only once; the top ten take about 1.7%. The sample in question was CD4+ T cells from blood, obtained at baseline. The source of this sequence is a human donor with classical Hodgkin lymphoma. The chain uses TRBV6-5 and TRBJ2-7; possibly TRBD1 or TRBD2 for D (5 bases each). This CDR3 is CASSLGDVSYEQYF. CDR3 DNA: TGTGCCAGCAGTCTAGGGGACGTATCCTACGAGCAGTACTTC.